This TCR beta chain was retrieved from a study of blood T cells in healthy people across ages. This clonotype was seen repeatedly, ten times or more. This CDR3 is 13 amino acids long. V gave up 6 bases and J gave up 4 bases, with 12 bases separating them. Germline values: CDR1 SGHAT, CDR2 FQNNGV. Sample-barcoded 5' priming and a J-beta primer mix drove a second PCR of roughly 7 to 11 cycles. TCRdb re-called the 5' RACE reads with MiXCR, one entry per CDR3 protein. The table has 1.5 million to 2 million distinct CDR3 sequences, 28% seen once. Donors were healthy Caucasian individuals from Russia aged roughly 6 to 95.

V usage is TRBV11-2 and J usage is TRBJ2-5, with D possibly matching TRBD2 (6 bases). This clonotype was obtained from a woman in her thirties in good health. Sequencing input: blood. The CDR3 loop reads CASRLLARETQYF. The CDR3 DNA follows: TGTGCCAGCAGGCTTCTAGCGAGAGAGACCCAGTACTTC.